This TCR beta chain is drawn from a study of cytomegalovirus exposure and HLA in healthy donors. Study details: In an early release, HLA-typed donors contributed 80 million to 95 million unique TCR sequences. General study results and limits: Prior analysis indicated that the majority of TCR beta V segments exhibited productivity approximately 90% or approximately 30% of the time. The CMV antigen specificity of a few CMV-associated chains was confirmed through in vitro analysis.

PCR amplification relied on 60 Vbeta primers (plus 13 Jbeta primers). Sequencing used immunoSEQ multiplex PCR; TCRdb keeps in-frame clones, though not all of them. The sample records about 230,000 clones, approximately 78% being singletons. Regarding this clone: What it recognizes is unknown.

The sample consisted of PBMCs. The TCR comes from a boy aged 5 to 17 in good health and CMV-seronegative.

The CDR3 reads CASSFSRSKGGYTF. DNA of the CDR3: TGTGCCAGCAGTTTTTCGCGTTCAAAGGGGGGCTACACCTTC. The chain employs TRBV27 and TRBJ1-2; weak D call: TRBD1 (5 bases). The CDR3 has 14 residues. Deletions cut 3 bases from V and 8 bases from J, with 16 bases between. The germline CDR1 and CDR2 sequences are MNHEY and SMNVEV (reference sequence).